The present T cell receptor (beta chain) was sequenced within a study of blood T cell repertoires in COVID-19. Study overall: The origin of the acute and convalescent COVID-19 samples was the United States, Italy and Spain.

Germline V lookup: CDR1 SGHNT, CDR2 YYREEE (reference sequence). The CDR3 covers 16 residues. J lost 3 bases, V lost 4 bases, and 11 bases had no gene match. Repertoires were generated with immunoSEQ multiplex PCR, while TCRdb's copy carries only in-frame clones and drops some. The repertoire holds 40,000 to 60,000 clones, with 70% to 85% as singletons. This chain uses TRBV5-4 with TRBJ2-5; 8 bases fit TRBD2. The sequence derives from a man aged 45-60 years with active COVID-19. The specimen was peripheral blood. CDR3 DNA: TGTGCCAGCAGCCCGAATATACTAGCGGAGAAAGAGACCCAGTACTTC. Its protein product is CASSPNILAEKETQYF. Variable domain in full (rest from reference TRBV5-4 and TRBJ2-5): ETGVTQSPTHLIKTRGQQVTLRCSSQSGHNTVSWYQQALGQGPQFIFQYYREEENGRGNFPPRFSGLQFPNYSSELNVNALELDDSALYLCASSPNILAEKETQYFGPGTRLLVL.